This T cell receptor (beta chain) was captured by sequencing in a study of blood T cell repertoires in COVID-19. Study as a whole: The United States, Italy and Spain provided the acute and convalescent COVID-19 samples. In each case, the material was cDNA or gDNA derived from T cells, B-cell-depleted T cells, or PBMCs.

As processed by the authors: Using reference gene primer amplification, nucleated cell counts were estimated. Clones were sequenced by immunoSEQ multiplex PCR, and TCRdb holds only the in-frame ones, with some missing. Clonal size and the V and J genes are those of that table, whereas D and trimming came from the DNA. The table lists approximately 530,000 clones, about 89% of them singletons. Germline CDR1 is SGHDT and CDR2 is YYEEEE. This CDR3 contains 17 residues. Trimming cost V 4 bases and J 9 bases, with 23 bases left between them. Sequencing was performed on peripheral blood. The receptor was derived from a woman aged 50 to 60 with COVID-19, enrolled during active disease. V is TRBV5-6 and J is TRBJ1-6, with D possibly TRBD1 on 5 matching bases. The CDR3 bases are TGTGCCAGCAGCCGCCCCTCTGGGGCGGCGAGAAGTTCACCCCTCCACTTT. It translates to CASSRPSGAARSSPLHF.